These 19 T cell receptor beta chains were all obtained from the same sample, sequenced in a study of OX40 agonist ivuxolimab in advanced cancers. Assay: immunoSEQ multiplex PCR; the TCRdb copy retains only in-frame clones and omits some. The sample carries about 70,000 clones, around nine tenths recorded once. This material consisted of CD4+ or CD8+ T cells sorted from blood, taken in a trial of the OX40 agonist ivuxolimab. Receptors originate from an adult with an advanced solid tumor such as melanoma, head and neck, liver or kidney cancer.

This clone was seen only a few times. The rearrangement uses TRBV6-6 and TRBJ1-1; perhaps TRBD1 as D (6 bases). Trimming left V 2 bases short and J 2 bases short, with 12 bases between. The V gene's germline CDR1 is MNHNY and CDR2 SVGAGI (reference sequence). This CDR3 comprises 15 residues. The CDR3 loop is CASSYPRTVNTEAFF. CDR3 nucleotides: TGTGCCAGCAGTTACCCAAGGACAGTTAACACTGAAGCTTTCTTT.

This clone showed up just once. The chain couples TRBV5-1 to TRBJ2-7; a weak D match, TRBD2 (5 bases). The CDR3 consists of 15 residues. V lost 2 bases and J lost 2, with 14 bases in between. CDR1 SGHRS and CDR2 YFSETQ come from the germline V gene. The CDR3 region has the DNA TGCGCCAGCAGCTTCGGTGCAAGAGGGACCTACGAGCAGTACTTC. It specifies CASSFGARGTYEQYF.

J is TRBJ1-2 and V is TRBV5-1, with D perhaps matching TRBD1 (6 bases). Trimming took 2 bases from V and 2 from J, leaving 19 bases between them. Germline V gene sequence: CDR1 SGHRS, CDR2 YFSETQ. The CDR3 runs to 17 residues. The CDR3 here is CASSLQGFETWNYGYTF. The CDR3 coding sequence is TGCGCCAGCAGCTTACAGGGTTTTGAAACATGGAACTATGGCTACACCTTC.

This clone was found once. The rearrangement uses TRBV5-1 and TRBJ2-1; TRBD2 agrees at 7 bases. Germline V gene sequence: CDR1 SGHRS, CDR2 YFSETQ. The trim removed 4 bases at V and 3 bases at J, leaving 4 bases unmatched. CDR3 length: 14 amino acids. The CDR3: CASSVGGNYNEQFF. The CDR3 region has the DNA TGCGCCAGCAGCGTCGGGGGGAACTACAATGAGCAGTTCTTC.

The chain has TRBV7-9 and TRBJ2-2, with D perhaps matching TRBD1 (6 bases). Looked up from germline, CDR1 is SEHNR and CDR2 is FQNEAQ (reference sequence). Trimming stripped 6 bases from V and 2 bases from J, with 22 bases between. The CDR3 has 18 residues. The CDR3, as DNA: TGTGCCAGCAGTTCAGAGGCGGACAGACTTGTCAACACCGGGGAGCTGTTTTTT. As protein: CASSSEADRLVNTGELFF.

This chain links TRBV6-1 with TRBJ2-5; D perhaps matches TRBD1 (7 bases). V was pared by 3 bases and J by 2 bases, with 13 bases between. The CDR3 runs to 15 residues. CDR1 and CDR2 (germline): MNHNS, SASEGT. CDR3 DNA: TGTGCCAGCAGTGACAGGGGGAGGTGGCAAGAGACCCAGTACTTC. Translating it yields CASSDRGRWQETQYF.

The rearrangement links TRBV7-9 to TRBJ2-5; 7 nucleotides agree with TRBD1. The germline gives CDR1 SEHNR, CDR2 FQNEAQ (reference sequence). The CDR3 consists of 15 residues. V lost 2 bases to trimming and J lost 7 bases; unmatched junction nucleotides: 10. This chain's CDR3 is CASSLIGGSFGTQYF. CDR3 DNA sequence: TGTGCCAGCAGCTTAATAGGGGGCTCCTTCGGGACCCAGTACTTC.

This rearrangement joins TRBV29-1 to TRBJ2-3, with no clear D. This CDR3 has 16 amino acids. Trimming took 7 bases from V and 2 from J, leaving 22 bases between them. Germline V gene lookup returns CDR1 SQVTM and CDR2 ANQGSEA. CDR3 loop: CSAAKGRKWDTDTQYF. The CDR3 coding sequence is TGCAGCGCCGCGAAGGGTAGGAAGTGGGACACAGATACGCAGTATTTT.

The rearrangement joins TRBV5-4 to TRBJ1-3, with TRBD1 matching 9 bases. The CDR3 covers 14 residues. Germline CDR1 is SGHNT and CDR2 is YYREEE (reference sequence). Trimming cost V 3 bases and J 6 bases; bases outside gene matches: 4. CDR3 loop: CASSSQGAENTIYF. CDR3 sequence (DNA): TGTGCCAGCAGCTCACAGGGGGCTGAAAACACCATATATTTT. The variable domain in full, completed from reference TRBV5-4 and TRBJ1-3, reads ETGVTQSPTHLIKTRGQQVTLRCSSQSGHNTVSWYQQALGQGPQFIFQYYREEENGRGNFPPRFSGLQFPNYSSELNVNALELDDSALYLCASSSQGAENTIYFGEGSWLTVV.

The chain joins TRBV7-7 to TRBJ2-5; no clear D gene. This CDR3 is built from 12 residues. V lost 6 bases and J lost 4, with 9 bases in between. Per germline, CDR1 SSHAT and CDR2 FNYEAQ (reference sequence). The DNA of the CDR3 is TGTGCCAGCAGTCGGGCCGGAGAGACCCAGTACTTC. Amino acid sequence: CASSRAGETQYF.

This chain links TRBV29-1 with TRBJ2-5; D possibly matches TRBD1 or TRBD2 (5 bases each). Germline V gene lookup returns CDR1 SQVTM and CDR2 ANQGSEA. This CDR3 comprises 15 residues. V was pared by 4 bases and J by 6 bases, with 21 bases between. The chain's CDR3 is CSVVARAQAGQTQYF. The CDR3 DNA reads TGCAGCGTTGTAGCGAGGGCACAGGCCGGTCAGACCCAGTACTTC.

This rearrangement joins TRBV27 to TRBJ2-5; 8 positions match TRBD2. This CDR3 is built from 15 residues. V dropped 5 bases and J dropped 7; count of bases not matched to a gene: 12. The germline CDR1 and CDR2 sequences are MNHEY and SMNVEV (reference sequence). Here the CDR3 reads CASSPPGLAWMTQYF. As DNA, the CDR3 is TGTGCCAGCAGTCCCCCAGGACTAGCATGGATGACCCAGTACTTC.

The chain combines TRBV2 with TRBJ2-1, with D perhaps TRBD1 or TRBD2 (5 bases each). There are 15 residues in the CDR3. V lost 2 bases and J 6 bases, leaving 14 bases between the germline ends. Per the germline V gene, CDR1 is SNHLY and CDR2 is FYNNEI. This chain's CDR3 is CASSETGLQSNEQFF. In nucleotides, the CDR3 is TGTGCCAGCAGTGAAACAGGACTCCAATCCAATGAGCAGTTCTTC.

The chain couples TRBV6-1 to TRBJ2-5, with TRBD1 matching 8 bases. Trimming at V came to 2 bases and at J to 2 bases, leaving 4 bases not matched to a gene. The CDR3 covers 15 residues. Per the germline V gene, CDR1 is MNHNS and CDR2 is SASEGT. CDR3 region: CASSEWDRLQETQYF. DNA for the CDR3: TGTGCCAGCAGTGAATGGGACAGGCTACAAGAGACCCAGTACTTC.

This clone was counted a single time. The rearrangement uses TRBV30 and TRBJ2-4; no clear D gene. Germline CDR1 GTSNPN, CDR2 SVGIG (reference sequence). The CDR3 consists of 10 residues. Trimming took off 5 bases at V and 5 bases at J, with 4 bases between the two ends. The DNA of the CDR3 is TGTGCCTGGGGGGAAAACATTCAGTACTTC. Its protein product is CAWGENIQYF.

The gene calls are TRBV27 and TRBJ1-5; 8 bases agree with TRBD1. CDR1 is MNHEY and CDR2 is SMNVEV in the germline V gene (reference sequence). This CDR3 is 13 amino acids long. J gave up 7 bases and V 6 bases, and 5 bases lay outside the gene matches. The CDR3 region has the DNA TGTGCCAGCAGACGGACAGGGCAACAGCCCCAGCATTTT. It codes for CASRRTGQQPQHF.

The genes are TRBV4-1 and TRBJ1-3, with a possible D match to TRBD1 (5 bases). The CDR3 sequence is 18 residues long. Germline lookup yields CDR1 MGHRA and CDR2 YSYEKL. The germline V and J ends were trimmed by 1 base and 5 bases, with 21 bases remaining between them. This CDR3 is CASSQAGSPGGRRNTIYF. The DNA of the CDR3 is TGCGCCAGCAGCCAAGCAGGTTCACCGGGGGGTCGGCGAAACACCATATATTTT.

The J gene is TRBJ2-3, the V gene TRBV5-4; TRBD1 matches at 8 bases. CDR3 length: 15 amino acids. Trimming cost V 4 bases and J 4 bases; bases outside gene matches: 8. CDR1 and CDR2 (germline): SGHNT, YYREEE (reference sequence). This chain's CDR3 is CASSRRGQVADTQYF. The DNA for the CDR3 is TGTGCCAGCAGCCGCAGGGGGCAAGTGGCAGATACGCAGTATTTT.

V is TRBV18 and J is TRBJ2-3; a possible D gene is TRBD1 (6 bases). V was trimmed by 3 bases and J by 5 bases, leaving 18 bases between them. Germline V gene data show CDR1 as KGHSH and CDR2 as LQKENI. This CDR3 has 16 residues. The CDR3 spells CASSPWRTDRGDTQYF. The DNA of the CDR3 is TGTGCCAGCTCACCGTGGAGGACAGACCGCGGAGATACGCAGTATTTT.